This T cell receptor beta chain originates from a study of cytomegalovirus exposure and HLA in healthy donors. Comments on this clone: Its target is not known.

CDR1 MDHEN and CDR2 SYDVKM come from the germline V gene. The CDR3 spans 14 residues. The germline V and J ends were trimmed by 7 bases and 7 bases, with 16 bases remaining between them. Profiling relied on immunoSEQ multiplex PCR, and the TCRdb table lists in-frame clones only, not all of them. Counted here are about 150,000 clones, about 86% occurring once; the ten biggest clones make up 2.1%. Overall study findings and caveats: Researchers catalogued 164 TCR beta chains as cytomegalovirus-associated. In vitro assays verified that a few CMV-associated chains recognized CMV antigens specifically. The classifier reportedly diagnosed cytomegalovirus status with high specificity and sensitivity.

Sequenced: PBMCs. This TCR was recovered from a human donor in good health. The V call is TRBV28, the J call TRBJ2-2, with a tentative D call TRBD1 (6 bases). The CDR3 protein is CASTLTGSSGELFF. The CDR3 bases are TGTGCCAGCACCCTAACAGGGTCAAGCGGGGAGCTGTTTTTT.